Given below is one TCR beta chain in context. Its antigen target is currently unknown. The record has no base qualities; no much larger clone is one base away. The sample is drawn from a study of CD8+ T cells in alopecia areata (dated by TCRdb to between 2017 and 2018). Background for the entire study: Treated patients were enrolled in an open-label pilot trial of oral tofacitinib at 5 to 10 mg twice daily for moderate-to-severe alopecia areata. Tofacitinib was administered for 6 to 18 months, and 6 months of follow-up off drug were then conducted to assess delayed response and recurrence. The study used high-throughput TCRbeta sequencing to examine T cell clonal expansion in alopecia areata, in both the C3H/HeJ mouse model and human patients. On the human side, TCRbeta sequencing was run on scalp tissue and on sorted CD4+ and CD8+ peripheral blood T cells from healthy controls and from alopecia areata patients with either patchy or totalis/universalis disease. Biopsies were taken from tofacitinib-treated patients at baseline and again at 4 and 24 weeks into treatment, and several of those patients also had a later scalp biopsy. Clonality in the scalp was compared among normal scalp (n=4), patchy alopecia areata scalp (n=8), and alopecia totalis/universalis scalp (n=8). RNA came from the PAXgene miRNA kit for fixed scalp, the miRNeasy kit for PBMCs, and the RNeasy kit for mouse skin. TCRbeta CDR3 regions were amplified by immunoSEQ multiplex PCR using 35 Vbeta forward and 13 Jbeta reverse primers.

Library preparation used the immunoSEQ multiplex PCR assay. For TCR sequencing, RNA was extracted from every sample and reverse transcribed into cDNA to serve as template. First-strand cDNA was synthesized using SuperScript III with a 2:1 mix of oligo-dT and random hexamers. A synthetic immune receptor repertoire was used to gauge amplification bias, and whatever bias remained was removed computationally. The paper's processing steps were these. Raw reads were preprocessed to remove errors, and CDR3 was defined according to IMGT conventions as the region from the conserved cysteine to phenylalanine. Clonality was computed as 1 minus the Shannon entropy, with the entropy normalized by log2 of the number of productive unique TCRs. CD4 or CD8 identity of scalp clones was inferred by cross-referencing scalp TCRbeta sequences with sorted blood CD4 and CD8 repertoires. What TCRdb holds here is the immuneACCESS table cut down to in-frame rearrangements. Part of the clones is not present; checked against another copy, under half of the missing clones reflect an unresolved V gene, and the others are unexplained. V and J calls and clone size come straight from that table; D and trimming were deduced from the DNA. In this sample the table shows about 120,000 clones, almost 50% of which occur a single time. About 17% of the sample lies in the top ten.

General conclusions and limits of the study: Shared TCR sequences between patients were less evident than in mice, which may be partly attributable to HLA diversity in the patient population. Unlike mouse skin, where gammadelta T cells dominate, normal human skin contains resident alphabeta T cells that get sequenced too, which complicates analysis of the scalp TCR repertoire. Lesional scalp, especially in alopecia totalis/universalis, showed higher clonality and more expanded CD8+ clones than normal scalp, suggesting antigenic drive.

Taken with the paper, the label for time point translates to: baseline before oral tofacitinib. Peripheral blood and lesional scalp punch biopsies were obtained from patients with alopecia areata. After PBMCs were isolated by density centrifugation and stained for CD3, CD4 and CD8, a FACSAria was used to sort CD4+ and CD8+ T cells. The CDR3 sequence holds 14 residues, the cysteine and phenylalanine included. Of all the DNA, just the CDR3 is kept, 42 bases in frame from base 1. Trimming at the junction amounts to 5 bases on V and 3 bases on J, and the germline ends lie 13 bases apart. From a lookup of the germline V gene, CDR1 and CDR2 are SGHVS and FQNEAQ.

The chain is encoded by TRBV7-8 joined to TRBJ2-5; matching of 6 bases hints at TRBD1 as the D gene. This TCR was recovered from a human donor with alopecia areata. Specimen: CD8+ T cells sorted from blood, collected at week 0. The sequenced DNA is TGTGCCAGCAGCCCAAACACAGGGAAAGAGACCCAGTACTTC. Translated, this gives CASSPNTGKETQYF. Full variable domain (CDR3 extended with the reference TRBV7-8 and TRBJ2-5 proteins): GAGVSQSPRYKVAKRGQDVALRCDPISGHVSLFWYQQALGQGPEFLTYFQNEAQLDKSGLPSDRFFAERPEGSVSTLKIQRTQQEDSAVYLCASSPNTGKETQYFGPGTRLLVL.